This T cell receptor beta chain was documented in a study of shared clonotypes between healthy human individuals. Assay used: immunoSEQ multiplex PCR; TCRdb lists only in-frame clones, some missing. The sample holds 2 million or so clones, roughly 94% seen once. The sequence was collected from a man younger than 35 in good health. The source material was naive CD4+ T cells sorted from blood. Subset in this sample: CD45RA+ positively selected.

CDR3 sequence: CASSEGLTKSWETQYF. As DNA, the CDR3 is TGTGCCAGCAGTGAAGGGTTAACGAAGAGTTGGGAGACCCAGTACTTC. The chain recombines TRBV2 with TRBJ2-5; no definite D call. Germline V gene data show CDR1 as SNHLY and CDR2 as FYNNEI. Trimming removed 1 base from V and 5 bases from J, with 17 bases in between. The CDR3 is 16 residues long.